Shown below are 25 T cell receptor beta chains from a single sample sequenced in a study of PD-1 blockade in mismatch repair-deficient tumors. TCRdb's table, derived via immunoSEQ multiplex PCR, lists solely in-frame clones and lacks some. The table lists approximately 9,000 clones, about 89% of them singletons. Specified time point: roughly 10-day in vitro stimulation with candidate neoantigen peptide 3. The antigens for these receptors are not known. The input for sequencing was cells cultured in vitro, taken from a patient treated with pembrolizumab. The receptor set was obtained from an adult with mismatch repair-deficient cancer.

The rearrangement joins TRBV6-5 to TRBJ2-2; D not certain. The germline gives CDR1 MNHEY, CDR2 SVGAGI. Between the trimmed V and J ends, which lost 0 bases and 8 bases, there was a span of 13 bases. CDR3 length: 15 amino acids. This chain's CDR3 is CASSYSLSPSGELFF. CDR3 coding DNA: TGTGCCAGCAGTTACTCGCTTTCCCCATCGGGGGAGCTGTTTTTT.

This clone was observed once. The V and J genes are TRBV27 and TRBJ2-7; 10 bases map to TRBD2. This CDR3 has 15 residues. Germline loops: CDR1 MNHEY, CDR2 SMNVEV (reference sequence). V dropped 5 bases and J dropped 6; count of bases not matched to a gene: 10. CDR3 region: CASSPLAGGTGEQYF. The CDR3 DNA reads TGTGCCAGCAGTCCTTTAGCGGGAGGCACGGGCGAGCAGTACTTC.

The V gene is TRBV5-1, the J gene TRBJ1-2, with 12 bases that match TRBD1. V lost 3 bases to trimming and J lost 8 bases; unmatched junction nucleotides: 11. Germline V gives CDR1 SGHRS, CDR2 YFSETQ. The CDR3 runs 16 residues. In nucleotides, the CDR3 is TGCGCCAGCAGCTCCCAGGGGACAGGGGGCTACGGAGGCTACACCTTC. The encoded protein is CASSSQGTGGYGGYTF. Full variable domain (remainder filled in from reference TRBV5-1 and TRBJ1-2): KAGVTQTPRYLIKTRGQQVTLSCSPISGHRSVSWYQQTPGQGLQFLFEYFSETQRNKGNFPGRFSGRQFSNSRSEMNVSTLELGDSALYLCASSSQGTGGYGGYTFGSGTRLTVV.

In nucleotides, the CDR3 is TGCGCCAGCAGCGGCGGGACAGACTATGGCTACACCTTC. Protein product: CASSGGTDYGYTF. The chain employs TRBV5-1 and TRBJ1-2, with 7 bases fitting TRBD1. The junction had 3 bases not matched to a gene; V was cut back by 4 bases and J by 3 bases. This CDR3 contains 13 residues. CDR1 SGHRS and CDR2 YFSETQ come from the germline V gene.

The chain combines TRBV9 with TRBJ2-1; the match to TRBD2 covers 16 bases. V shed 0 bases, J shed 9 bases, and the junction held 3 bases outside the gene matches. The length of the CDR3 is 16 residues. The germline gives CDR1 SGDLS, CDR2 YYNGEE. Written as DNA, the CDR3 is TGTGCCAGCAGCGTAGGAGGGACTAGCGGGAGGGCTGAGCAGTTCTTC. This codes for CASSVGGTSGRAEQFF. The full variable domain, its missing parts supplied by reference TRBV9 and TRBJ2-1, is DSGVTQTPKHLITATGQRVTLRCSPRSGDLSVYWYQQSLDQGLQFLIQYYNGEERAKGNILERFSAQQFPDLHSELNLSSLELGDSALYFCASSVGGTSGRAEQFFGPGTRLTVL.

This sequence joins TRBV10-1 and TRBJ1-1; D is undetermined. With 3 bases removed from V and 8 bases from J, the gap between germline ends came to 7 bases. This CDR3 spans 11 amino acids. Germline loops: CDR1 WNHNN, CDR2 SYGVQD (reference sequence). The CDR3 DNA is TGCGCCAGCAGTGAAGGACCGGAAGCTTTCTTT. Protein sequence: CASSEGPEAFF.

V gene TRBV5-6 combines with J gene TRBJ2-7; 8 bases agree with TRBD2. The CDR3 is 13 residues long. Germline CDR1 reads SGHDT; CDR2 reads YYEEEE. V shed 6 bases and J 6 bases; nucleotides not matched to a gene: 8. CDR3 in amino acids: CASIIREGGEQYF. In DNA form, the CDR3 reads TGTGCCAGCATAATCCGGGAGGGGGGCGAGCAGTACTTC.

CDR3 bases: TGTGCCAGCAGCTTAGGCCAGGGAGGATTTCAGCCCCAGCATTTT. This sequence encodes CASSLGQGGFQPQHF. The rearrangement joins TRBV7-9 to TRBJ1-5, with D tentatively TRBD1 (5 bases). V lost 1 base, J lost 6 bases, and 13 bases lay in between. Germline V gene data show CDR1 as SEHNR and CDR2 as FQNEAQ (reference sequence). This CDR3 region has 15 residues.

The CDR3 DNA follows: TGTGCCAGCAGTCCTAAGAGGGTAGCTTTTTTGACCGGGGAGCTGTTTTTT. It is translated as CASSPKRVAFLTGELFF. The genes are TRBV27 and TRBJ2-2, with D possibly being TRBD2 (5 bases). Looked up from germline, CDR1 is MNHEY and CDR2 is SMNVEV (reference sequence). Trimming took 5 bases from V and 5 from J, leaving 21 bases between them. The CDR3 contains 17 residues.

The CDR3 DNA reads TGTGCCAGCATCCACAATTCCTACAATGAGCAGTTCTTC. Its translation: CASIHNSYNEQFF. The genes are TRBV7-9 and TRBJ2-1; D gene unclear. The CDR3 sequence is 13 residues long. Trimming removed 7 bases from V and 1 base from J, with 8 bases in between. Germline assignment: CDR1 SEHNR and CDR2 FQNEAQ (reference sequence).

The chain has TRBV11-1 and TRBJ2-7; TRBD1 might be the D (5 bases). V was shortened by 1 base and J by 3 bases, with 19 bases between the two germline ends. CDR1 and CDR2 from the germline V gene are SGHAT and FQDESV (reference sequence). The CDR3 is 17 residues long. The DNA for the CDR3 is TGTGCCAGCAGCTTAGGAATTTGGGGCTCCGACAGCTACGAGCAGTACTTC. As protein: CASSLGIWGSDSYEQYF.

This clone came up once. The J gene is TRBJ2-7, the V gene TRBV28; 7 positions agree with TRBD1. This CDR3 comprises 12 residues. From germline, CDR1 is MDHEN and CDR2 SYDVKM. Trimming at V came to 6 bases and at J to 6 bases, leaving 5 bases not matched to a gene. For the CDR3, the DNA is TGTGCCAGCAGATCCCCAGGGGGCGAGCAGTACTTC. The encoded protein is CASRSPGGEQYF.

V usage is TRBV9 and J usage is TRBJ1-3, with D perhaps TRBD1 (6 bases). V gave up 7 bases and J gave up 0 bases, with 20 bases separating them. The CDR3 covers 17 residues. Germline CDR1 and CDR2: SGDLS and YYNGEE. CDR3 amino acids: CASAPERDTFSGNTIYF. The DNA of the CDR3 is TGTGCCAGCGCTCCTGAGCGGGACACCTTCTCTGGAAACACCATATATTTT.

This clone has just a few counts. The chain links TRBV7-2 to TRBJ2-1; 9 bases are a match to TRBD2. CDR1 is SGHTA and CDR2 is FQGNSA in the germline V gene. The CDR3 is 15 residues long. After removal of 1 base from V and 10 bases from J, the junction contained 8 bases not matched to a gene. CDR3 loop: CASSLGGLAMAEQFF. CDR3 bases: TGTGCCAGCAGCTTAGGGGGACTAGCTATGGCCGAGCAGTTCTTC. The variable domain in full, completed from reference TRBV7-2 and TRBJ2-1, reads GAGVSQSPSNKVTEKGKDVELRCDPISGHTALYWYRQSLGQGLEFLIYFQGNSAPDKSGLPSDRFSAERTGGSVSTLTIQRTQQEDSAVYLCASSLGGLAMAEQFFGPGTRLTVL.

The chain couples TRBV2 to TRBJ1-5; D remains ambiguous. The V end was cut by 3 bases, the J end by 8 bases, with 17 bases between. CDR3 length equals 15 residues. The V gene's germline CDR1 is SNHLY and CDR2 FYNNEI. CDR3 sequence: CASSESAPGIKPQHF. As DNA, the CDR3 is TGTGCCAGCAGTGAGAGCGCTCCTGGAATCAAGCCCCAGCATTTT.

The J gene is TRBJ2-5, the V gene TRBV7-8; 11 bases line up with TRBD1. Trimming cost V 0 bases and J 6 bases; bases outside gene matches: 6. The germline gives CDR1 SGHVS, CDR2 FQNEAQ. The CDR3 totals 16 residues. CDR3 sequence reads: CASSLALGQGAKTQYF. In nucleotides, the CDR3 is TGTGCCAGCAGCTTAGCACTCGGACAGGGGGCAAAGACCCAGTACTTC.

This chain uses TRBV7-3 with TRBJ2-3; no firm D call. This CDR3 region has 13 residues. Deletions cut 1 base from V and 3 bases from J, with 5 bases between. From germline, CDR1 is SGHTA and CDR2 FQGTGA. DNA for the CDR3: TGTGCCAGCAGCTTAAAAAGGACAGATACGCAGTATTTT. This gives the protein CASSLKRTDTQYF.

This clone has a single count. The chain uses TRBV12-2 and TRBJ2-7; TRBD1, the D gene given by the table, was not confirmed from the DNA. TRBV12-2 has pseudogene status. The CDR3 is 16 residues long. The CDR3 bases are TGTGCAAGTCGCTTTAAGGCACAGGGGGCCCTCAACGAGCAGTACTTC. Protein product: CASRFKAQGALNEQYF.

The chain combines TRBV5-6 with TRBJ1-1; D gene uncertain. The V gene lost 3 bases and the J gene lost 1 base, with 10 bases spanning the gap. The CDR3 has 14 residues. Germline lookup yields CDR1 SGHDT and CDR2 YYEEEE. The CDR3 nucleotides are TGTGCCAGCAGCTCCTGGACCGCGAACACTGAAGCTTTCTTT. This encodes CASSSWTANTEAFF.

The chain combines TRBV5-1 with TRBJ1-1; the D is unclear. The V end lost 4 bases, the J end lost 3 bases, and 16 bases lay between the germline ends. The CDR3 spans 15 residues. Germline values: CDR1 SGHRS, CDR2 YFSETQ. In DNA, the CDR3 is TGCGCCAGCAGCCCTCTAAGCGGTAGGGACACTGAAGCTTTCTTT. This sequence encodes CASSPLSGRDTEAFF.

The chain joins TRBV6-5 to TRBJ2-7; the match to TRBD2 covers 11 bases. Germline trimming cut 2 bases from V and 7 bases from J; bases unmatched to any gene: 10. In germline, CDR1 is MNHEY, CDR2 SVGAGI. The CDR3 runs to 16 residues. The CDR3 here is CASSYVVAGGVLEQYF. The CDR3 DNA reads TGTGCCAGCAGTTACGTGGTAGCGGGAGGGGTCTTGGAGCAGTACTTC.

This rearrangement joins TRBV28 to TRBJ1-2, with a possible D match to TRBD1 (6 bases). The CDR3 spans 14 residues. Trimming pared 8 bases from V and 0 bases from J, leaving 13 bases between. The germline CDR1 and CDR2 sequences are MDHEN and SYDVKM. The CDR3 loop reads CASGRDIANYGYTF. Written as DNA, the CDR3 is TGTGCCAGCGGGCGGGACATAGCTAACTATGGCTACACCTTC.

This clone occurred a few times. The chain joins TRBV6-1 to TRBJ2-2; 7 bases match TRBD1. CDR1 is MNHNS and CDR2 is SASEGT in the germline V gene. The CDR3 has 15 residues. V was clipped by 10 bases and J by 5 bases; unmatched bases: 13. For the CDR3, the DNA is TGTGCCATCCTACAATGGGCAGGGGGAACCGGGGAGCTGTTTTTT. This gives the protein CAILQWAGGTGELFF.

CDR3 sequence reads: CASAGSSGSGTDTQYF. Here the CDR3 DNA reads TGCGCCAGCGCAGGGTCTAGCGGGAGTGGCACAGATACGCAGTATTTT. V gene TRBV5-1 combines with J gene TRBJ2-3; 10 bases fit TRBD2. This CDR3 has 16 amino acids. V dropped 7 bases and J dropped 1; count of bases not matched to a gene: 9. Germline values: CDR1 SGHRS, CDR2 YFSETQ. Full variable domain (outside the CDR3, taken from reference TRBV5-1 and TRBJ2-3): KAGVTQTPRYLIKTRGQQVTLSCSPISGHRSVSWYQQTPGQGLQFLFEYFSETQRNKGNFPGRFSGRQFSNSRSEMNVSTLELGDSALYLCASAGSSGSGTDTQYFGPGTRLTVL.

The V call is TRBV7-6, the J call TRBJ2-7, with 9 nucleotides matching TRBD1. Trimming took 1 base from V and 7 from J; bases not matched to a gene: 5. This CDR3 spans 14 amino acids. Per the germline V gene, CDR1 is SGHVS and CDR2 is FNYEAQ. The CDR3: CASSLDSDRGEQYF. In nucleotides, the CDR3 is TGTGCCAGCAGCTTAGACTCCGACAGGGGGGAGCAGTACTTC. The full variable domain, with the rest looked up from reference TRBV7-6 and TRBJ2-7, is GAGVSQSPRYKVTKRGQDVALRCDPISGHVSLYWYRQALGQGPEFLTYFNYEAQQDKSGLPNDRFSAERPEGSISTLTIQRTEQRDSAMYRCASSLDSDRGEQYFGPGTRLTVT.